These 10 T cell receptor beta chains originate from one sample sequenced in a study of T cell responses to AZD1222 COVID-19 vaccine. Method: immunoSEQ multiplex PCR; TCRdb's copy keeps in-frame clones and lacks some. Of approximately 140,000 clones listed, roughly 94% are singletons. The sample was peripheral blood, taken on day 0 of AZD1222 vaccination. These receptors originate from an adult in good health.

This clone was counted a few times. DNA for the CDR3: TGTGCCAGCAGTGAGGAGGGGACTGTTTCCTACGAGCAGTACGTC. Residues: CASSEEGTVSYEQYV. The V call is TRBV6-1, the J call TRBJ2-7; weak D call: TRBD2 (6 bases). CDR3 length equals 15 residues. Germline V lookup: CDR1 MNHNS, CDR2 SASEGT. Trimming took 3 bases from V and 1 from J, leaving 13 bases between them.

V is TRBV9 and J is TRBJ1-4; D unclear. The CDR3 length is 13 residues. The germline V and J ends were trimmed by 6 bases and 4 bases, with 10 bases remaining between them. Germline V gene sequence: CDR1 SGDLS, CDR2 YYNGEE. CDR3: CASKHPNNEKLFF. In DNA form, the CDR3 reads TGTGCCAGCAAACATCCTAATAATGAAAAACTGTTTTTT.

The genes are TRBV30 and TRBJ1-1, with D possibly TRBD1 on 5 matching bases. Trimming stripped 0 bases from V and 2 bases from J, with 13 bases between. The CDR3 has 15 residues. Germline V CDR1 and CDR2: GTSNPN, SVGIG (reference sequence). CDR3 nucleotide sequence: TGTGCCTGGAGTGTAATGGGGGTTGGAAACACTGAAGCTTTCTTT. As protein: CAWSVMGVGNTEAFF.

The V gene is TRBV6-5, the J gene TRBJ2-7; perhaps D is TRBD1 or TRBD2 (5 bases each). The germline V gene has CDR1 MNHEY and CDR2 SVGAGI. CDR3 length equals 14 residues. V lost 5 bases to trimming and J lost 3 bases, with 14 bases between them. The CDR3 region has the DNA TGTGCCAGCAGTAGGGACCCCTCTAGCTACGAGCAGTACGTC. Protein: CASSRDPSSYEQYV.

The rearrangement links TRBV3-1 (or the pseudogene TRBV3-2) to TRBJ2-2, with D tentatively TRBD2 (6 bases). The germline V gene has CDR1 LGHDT and CDR2 YNNKEL (reference sequence). Trimming removed 4 bases from V and 4 bases from J, with 13 bases in between. This CDR3 comprises 15 residues. CDR3 bases: TGTGCCAGCAGCCCGAGGTCGGGGGTCACCGGGGAGCTGTTTTTT. Its protein is CASSPRSGVTGELFF.

This chain joins TRBV12-3 or TRBV12-4 and TRBJ2-5, with D hard to call. CDR3 size: 12 residues. Deletions cut 6 bases from V and 5 bases from J, with 10 bases between. CDR3 protein: CASRSQTETQYF. In DNA form, the CDR3 reads TGTGCCAGCAGAAGCCAAACGGAGACCCAGTACTTC.

V gene TRBV2 combines with J gene TRBJ2-2, with D tentatively TRBD1 (5 bases). CDR1 is SNHLY, CDR2 FYNNEI, per germline. The V and J ends lost 8 bases and 0 bases respectively, with 13 bases between them. The CDR3 totals 15 residues. The CDR3 DNA follows: TGTGCCAGCTGCACTGGGGCCCCGAACACCGGGGAGCTGTTTTTT. Translating it yields CASCTGAPNTGELFF.

The chain uses TRBV10-2 and TRBJ1-6; the D is unclear. The CDR3 consists of 15 residues. Trimming took 0 bases from V and 8 from J, leaving 11 bases between them. Germline V gene data show CDR1 as WSHSY and CDR2 as SAAADI. CDR3 protein: CASSESVNGDSPLHF. Here the CDR3 DNA reads TGCGCCAGCAGTGAGTCGGTGAACGGGGATTCACCCCTCCACTTT.

The V and J genes are TRBV7-2 and TRBJ1-1, with TRBD1 matching 9 bases. With V trimmed by 1 base and J by 11 bases, 5 bases remained unmatched. Germline loops: CDR1 SGHTA, CDR2 FQGNSA. CDR3 size: 13 residues. The CDR3 protein is CASSLDRGLDAFF. CDR3 nucleotide sequence: TGTGCCAGCAGCTTAGACAGGGGGCTCGACGCTTTCTTT.

The CDR3 DNA follows: TGCGCCAGCAGCACGACTAGCGGGGGCCCCTTGGATACGCAGTATTTT. Amino acid sequence: CASSTTSGGPLDTQYF. The V and J genes are TRBV5-1 and TRBJ2-3; 12 nucleotides agree with TRBD2. The CDR3 covers 16 residues. The V and J ends lost 4 bases and 6 bases, in that order; junction bases with no gene match: 9. Germline loops: CDR1 SGHRS, CDR2 YFSETQ.